The T cell receptor (beta chain) described here comes from a study of shared clonotypes between healthy human individuals. Whole-study context: In total, the donors were two women and a few men aged 18 to 49. Study-level findings and limits: Only a few donors were included, so the genetic and exposure-history diversity represented was limited. Across subsets, estimated richness was generally greater for naive than for memory populations.

Across several immunoSEQ plates, the genomic DNA of each subset was split evenly. Here immunoSEQ multiplex PCR was the method, and the copy in TCRdb shows in-frame clones only, minus some. The table has approximately 2,200,000 clones, around 93% seen once. As defined, naive CD8 cells were CD45RO-negative and positively selected for CCR7, with terminally differentiated effector memory CD45RA+ cells excluded. Details on this clone: Its antigen is currently unknown.

CDR1 and CDR2 from the germline V gene are SEHNR and FQNEAQ (reference sequence). This CDR3 is 16 amino acids long. The V segment lost 4 bases and the J segment 2 bases; nucleotides outside the gene matches: 7. Input material: naive CD8+ T cells from PBMCs. The receptor was derived from a man between 18 and 29 years old in good health. Some clones in this sample may be carry-over from other donors' samples. The V gene is TRBV7-9, the J gene TRBJ2-2; 7 nucleotides line up with TRBD1. CDR3 coding DNA: TGTGCCAGCAGCTCTCCGGGACAGCGAAACACCGGGGAGCTGTTTTTT. Translated, it gives CASSSPGQRNTGELFF. The full variable domain, its missing parts supplied by reference TRBV7-9 and TRBJ2-2, is DTGVSQNPRHKITKRGQNVTFRCDPISEHNRLYWYRQTLGQGPEFLTYFQNEAQLEKSRLLSDRFSAERPKGSFSTLEIQRTEQGDSAMYLCASSSPGQRNTGELFFGEGSRLTVL.